This entry features one T cell receptor beta chain sequence. Its antigen is unknown. Production of TCR cDNA was by 5'RACE template switching, which also added a universal primer site and UMIs. MiXCR, applied by TCRdb to the 5' RACE reads, yields one record per CDR3 protein. The sample lists 85,000 to 100,000 distinct CDR3 sequences; 5.8% were seen once. This sample stems from a study of T cells after yellow fever vaccination. Broader study findings: The secondary response showed a weaker magnitude and a faster peak, day 5 versus 15.

CDR1 MNHNY and CDR2 SVGAGI come from the germline V gene (reference sequence). The V gene lost 0 bases and the J gene lost 0 bases, with 9 bases spanning the gap. This CDR3 spans 16 amino acids. The receptor comes from a man aged 18 to 35 who received the YFV17D yellow fever vaccine. This rearrangement joins TRBV6-6 to TRBJ1-3, with D uncertain. Sample: CD8+ T cells sorted from PBMCs, taken 10 days after the yellow fever booster vaccination. The CDR3 DNA reads as TGTGCCAGCAGTTACTCCGACATACTCTCTGGAAACACCATATATTTT. This codes for CASSYSDILSGNTIYF.